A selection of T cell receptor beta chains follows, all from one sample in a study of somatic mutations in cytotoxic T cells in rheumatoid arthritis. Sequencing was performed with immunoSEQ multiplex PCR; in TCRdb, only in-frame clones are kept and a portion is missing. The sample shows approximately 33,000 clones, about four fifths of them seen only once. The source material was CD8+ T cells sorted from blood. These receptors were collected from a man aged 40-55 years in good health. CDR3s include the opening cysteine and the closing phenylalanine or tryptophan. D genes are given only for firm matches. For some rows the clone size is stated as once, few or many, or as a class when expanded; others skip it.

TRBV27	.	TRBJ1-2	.	TGTGCCAGCAGTCACAGGGACACAAGCTATGGCTACACCTTC	CASSHRDTSYGYTF
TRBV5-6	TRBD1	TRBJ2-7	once	TGTGCCAGCAGCTCCCGGGACAGGGCGACCTACGAGCAGTACTTC	CASSSRDRATYEQYF
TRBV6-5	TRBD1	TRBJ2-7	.	TGTGCCAGCAGTTACGGGACAGGGGGCTTCGAGCAGTACTTC	CASSYGTGGFEQYF
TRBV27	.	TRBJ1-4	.	TGTGCCAGCAGTCTCGCCCCCGGGACGGATGAAAAACTGTTTTTT	CASSLAPGTDEKLFF
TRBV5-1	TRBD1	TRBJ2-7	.	TGCGCCAGCAGGGGGACAGGGTCGTACGAGCAGTACTTC	CASRGTGSYEQYF
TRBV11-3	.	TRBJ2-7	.	TGTGCCAGCAGCCTGGGACACCCCTCCTACGAGCAGTACTTC	CASSLGHPSYEQYF
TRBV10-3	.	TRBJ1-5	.	TGTGCCATCAGTGAGGGGGACACTAGCAATCAGCCCCAGCATTTT	CAISEGDTSNQPQHF
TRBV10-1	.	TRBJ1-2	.	TGCGCCAGCAGAACGCGGGACGGCCCTAACTATGGCTACACCTTC	CASRTRDGPNYGYTF
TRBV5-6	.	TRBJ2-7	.	TGTGCCAGCAGCTTTTCGGGAACCTACGAGCAGTACTTC	CASSFSGTYEQYF
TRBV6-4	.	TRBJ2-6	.	TGTGCCAGCAGTGACGATGGCTCTGGGGCCAACGTCCTGACTTTC	CASSDDGSGANVLTF
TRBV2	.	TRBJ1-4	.	TGTGCCAGCATTTCAAACCGGGACACAACTAATGAAAAACTGTTTTTT	CASISNRDTTNEKLFF
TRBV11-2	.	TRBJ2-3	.	TGTGCCAGCAGCTATAGGGGGGGAGATACGCAGTATTTT	CASSYRGGDTQYF
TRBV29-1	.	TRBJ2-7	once	TGCAGCGTTGAAGCCAGGGATAGGGGTTACGAGCAGTACTTC	CSVEARDRGYEQYF
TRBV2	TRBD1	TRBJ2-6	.	TGTGCCAGCACTCTATCAGGGGGCTCTGGGGCCAACGTCCTGACTTTC	CASTLSGGSGANVLTF
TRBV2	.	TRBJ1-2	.	TGTGCCAGCAGTGAAAGGCGGACAGAGACTAACTATGGCTACACCTTC	CASSERRTETNYGYTF
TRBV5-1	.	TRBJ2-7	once	TGCGCCAGCAGCTCGGAGAGGGACATCAGAACCTACGAGCAGTACTTC	CASSSERDIRTYEQYF
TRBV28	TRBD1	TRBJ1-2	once	TGTGCCAGCAGTTTAAGTAGGTCGACAGGGGATTTTTACTATGGCTACACCTTC	CASSLSRSTGDFYYGYTF
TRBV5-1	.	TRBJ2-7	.	TGCGCCAGCAGCAGAATCTCGGAGGTCCACGAGCAGTACTTC	CASSRISEVHEQYF
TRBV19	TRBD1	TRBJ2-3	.	TGTGCCAGTAGTATGGGACAGTCAGATACGCAGTATTTT	CASSMGQSDTQYF
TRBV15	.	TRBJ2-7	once	TGTGCCACCAGCGGTCCCCGGGACACCTCCTACGAGCAGTACTTC	CATSGPRDTSYEQYF
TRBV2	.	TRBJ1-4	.	TGTGCCAGCACCCTGGGGGTGGCGACTAATGAAAAACTGTTTTTT	CASTLGVATNEKLFF
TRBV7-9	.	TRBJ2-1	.	TGTGCCAGCAGCTTAGTTCGGCTAGCGCCGAACAATGAGCAGTTCTTC	CASSLVRLAPNNEQFF
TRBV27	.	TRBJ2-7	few	TGTGCCAGCAGGGGAGACTCCTACGAGCAGTACTTC	CASRGDSYEQYF
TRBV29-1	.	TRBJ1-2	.	TGCAGCGTTCCTACGGGGAAAGGCATGGGTAACTATGGCTACACCTTC	CSVPTGKGMGNYGYTF
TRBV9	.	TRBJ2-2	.	TGTGCCAGCGGCACAGTGCCAAGTTCGAACACCGGGGAGCTGTTTTTT	CASGTVPSSNTGELFF
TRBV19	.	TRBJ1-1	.	TGTGCCAGTAGTAATACCTTTTACACTGAAGCTTTCTTT	CASSNTFYTEAFF
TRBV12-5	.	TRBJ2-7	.	TGTGCTAGTGGTTCTCCTTACGAGCAGTACTTC	CASGSPYEQYF
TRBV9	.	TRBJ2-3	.	TGTGCCAGCAGCGGACTAGAGGCAGATACGCAGTATTTT	CASSGLEADTQYF
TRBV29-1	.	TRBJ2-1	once	TGCAGCGTTTTGACAGGGTCGGGAGCGGGAGAAGGGAATGAGCAGTTCTTC	CSVLTGSGAGEGNEQFF
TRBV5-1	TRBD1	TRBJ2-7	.	TGCGCCAGCAGCTTGAGGACAGGCTCCTACGAGCAGTACTTC	CASSLRTGSYEQYF
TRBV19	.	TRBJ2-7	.	TGTGCCAGTAGTATAACGGCCCCCCTCGCGGGCGGCGAGCAGTACTTC	CASSITAPLAGGEQYF
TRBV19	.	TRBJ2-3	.	TGTGCCAGTAGTATAGATCATGGAAGCACAGATACGCAGTATTTT	CASSIDHGSTDTQYF
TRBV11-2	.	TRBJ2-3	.	TGTGCCAGCAGCTTAACGAGGTCCACAGATACGCAGTATTTT	CASSLTRSTDTQYF
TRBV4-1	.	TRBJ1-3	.	TGCGCCAGCAGCCAAGAAGCGTTACCCCGGCCCGGTGAGGCCACCATATATTTT	CASSQEALPRPGEATIYF
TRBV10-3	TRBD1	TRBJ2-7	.	TGTGCCACTTCCGGGACAGAGAACTACGAGCAGTACTTC	CATSGTENYEQYF
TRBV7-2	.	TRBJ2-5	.	TGTGCCAGCAGTTTCATGGGAGGCTCGAAGGAGACCCAGTACTTC	CASSFMGGSKETQYF
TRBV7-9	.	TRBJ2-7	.	TGTGCCAGCAGCTCCCCGGGTAGAGACTACGAGCAGTACTTC	CASSSPGRDYEQYF
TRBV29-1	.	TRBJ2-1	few	TGCAGCGTTCCCTTGTTAGGGCAGTTCTTC	CSVPLLGQFF